This is a list of T cell receptor beta chains from one sample in a study of shared clonotypes between healthy human individuals. Here immunoSEQ multiplex PCR was the method, and the copy in TCRdb shows in-frame clones only, minus some. The sample carries around 1.5 million clones, roughly 98% recorded once. Sequencing was carried out using naive CD4+ T cells sorted from blood. These receptor sequences come from a man younger than 40 in good health. Both conserved end residues are part of each CDR3. D genes are given only for firm matches.

D	V	J	CDR3
TRBD1	TRBV9	TRBJ2-3	CASSPSGQLSTDTQYF
NA	TRBV28	TRBJ1-4	CASSWLGGRENEKLFF
NA	TRBV27	TRBJ2-7	CASSSHESGRYEQYF
NA	TRBV7-2	TRBJ2-7	CASSLVARFYEQYF
NA	TRBV7-2	TRBJ2-2	CASSFGVGTGELFF
NA	TRBV6-8	TRBJ2-7	CASSYSLLARGEQYF
TRBD1	TRBV9	TRBJ1-5	CASSGDRGQPQHF
NA	TRBV18	TRBJ2-7	CASSPTLSQYTYEQYF
TRBD1	TRBV14	TRBJ2-7	CASSPDRGFPYEQYF
TRBD2	TRBV29-1	TRBJ2-1	CSVVSPGGTYNEQFF
NA	TRBV19	TRBJ1-5	CASSLWGNQPQHF
NA	TRBV6-1	TRBJ2-1	CASSEAGPLGEQFF
NA	TRBV19	TRBJ1-5	CASSIWNQPQHF
NA	TRBV6-6	TRBJ1-5	CASSYSGTGSNQPQHF
TRBD2	TRBV11-2	TRBJ2-7	CASSLVSSGSSEQYF
TRBD1	TRBV7-2	TRBJ1-5	CASSPGTGSQPQHF
TRBD2	TRBV9	TRBJ2-7	CASSLTSGSSHEQYF
NA	TRBV5-4	TRBJ2-7	CASSLEGGSYEQYF
NA	TRBV7-8	TRBJ2-2	CASSLVENTGELFF
TRBD1	TRBV7-9	TRBJ1-4	CASSVGQQLFF
NA	TRBV28	TRBJ1-1	CASSFQVAFF
NA	TRBV27	TRBJ2-7	CASSLSGAYEQYF
NA	TRBV9	TRBJ1-2	CASSQGGNYGYTF
NA	TRBV5-1	TRBJ1-1	CASSRDNTEAFF
NA	TRBV10-2	TRBJ2-7	CASLGLLEQYF
NA	TRBV5-6	TRBJ2-1	CASSKQGGPYNEQFF
TRBD1	TRBV28	TRBJ2-4	CASSPPWTGFLAKNIQYF
NA	TRBV27	TRBJ2-7	CASSLKPTYEQYF
NA	TRBV5-5	TRBJ2-1	CASSRDRYNEQFF
NA	TRBV5-5	TRBJ2-1	CASSRSGPSYNEQFF
NA	TRBV5-1	TRBJ2-1	CASRVTGSYNEQFF
NA	TRBV18	TRBJ1-1	CASSTGTLRNTEAFF
TRBD1	TRBV5-5	TRBJ1-1	CASSFHRGTSMNTEAFF
NA	TRBV5-1	TRBJ2-3	CASSLEPGSLDTQYF
NA	TRBV5-4	TRBJ1-1	CASSFTGRPEAFF
TRBD1	TRBV29-1	TRBJ2-5	CSPGQKKETQYF
NA	TRBV10-3	TRBJ2-7	CAISDGSSYEQYF
TRBD1	TRBV6-5	TRBJ1-1	CASSLRQGRTEAFF
NA	TRBV10-3	TRBJ2-2	CAISAQGLGTGELFF
TRBD2	TRBV7-3	TRBJ2-1	CASSPSGSRSYNEQFF
TRBD1	TRBV7-9	TRBJ2-1	CASSLTGVLYNEQFF
TRBD1	TRBV7-9	TRBJ1-1	CASSLATGREAFF
NA	TRBV4-3	TRBJ2-7	CASSQGGRESEQYF
NA	TRBV5-6	TRBJ1-1	CASSRWVARREAFF
NA	TRBV7-2	TRBJ2-3	CASSFKSIGTDTQYF
NA	TRBV7-9	TRBJ2-7	CASSYTTASYEQYF
NA	TRBV9	TRBJ2-7	CASSVGLGGYEQYF
TRBD1	TRBV19	TRBJ1-5	CASSIDRGRNQPQHF